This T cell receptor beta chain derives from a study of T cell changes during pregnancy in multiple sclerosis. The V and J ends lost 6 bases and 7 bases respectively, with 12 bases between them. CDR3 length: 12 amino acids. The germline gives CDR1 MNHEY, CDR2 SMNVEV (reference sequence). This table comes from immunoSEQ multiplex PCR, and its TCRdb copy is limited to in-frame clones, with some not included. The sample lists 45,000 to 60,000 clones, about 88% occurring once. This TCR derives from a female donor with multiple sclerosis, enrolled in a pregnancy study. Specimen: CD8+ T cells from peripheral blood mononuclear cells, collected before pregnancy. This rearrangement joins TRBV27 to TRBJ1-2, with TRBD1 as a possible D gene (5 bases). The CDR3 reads CASSPWGGGYTF. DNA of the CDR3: TGTGCCAGCAGCCCCTGGGGCGGTGGCTACACCTTC.